These T cell receptor beta chains were read from a single sample in a study of blood T cell repertoires in COVID-19. Generated by immunoSEQ multiplex PCR, the TCRdb table keeps only in-frame clones and is missing some. The profile shows 150,000 to 200,000 clones, roughly 80% of them singletons. The sample taken for sequencing was peripheral blood. These receptors originate from a man in his fifties or sixties with active or convalescent COVID-19. The CDR3 runs from the conserved cysteine through the conserved F or W. The D gene is left open where the match is weak. Some rows mark clone size as missing; the rest say once, few, many or name a class of expanded clone.

D gene: TRBD2
J gene: TRBJ2-5
V gene: TRBV11-1
clone size: NA
CDR3 DNA: TGTGCCAGCAGCTCCCTCAAGGGACTAGCTAGACAGACCCAGTACTTC
CDR3 protein: CASSSLKGLARQTQYF

D gene: NA
J gene: TRBJ2-1
V gene: TRBV12-3/TRBV12-4
clone size: NA
CDR3 DNA: TGTGCCAGCAGTCTCGACATCAATGAGCAGTTCTTC
CDR3 protein: CASSLDINEQFF

D gene: NA
J gene: TRBJ1-4
V gene: TRBV19
clone size: NA
CDR3 DNA: TGTGCCAGTAGTATCGCCACCGGGGGGTTGCGTGAAAAACTGTTTTTT
CDR3 protein: CASSIATGGLREKLFF

D gene: NA
J gene: TRBJ2-3
V gene: TRBV28
clone size: NA
CDR3 DNA: TGTGCCAGCAGCACACCATGGGATACGCAGTATTTT
CDR3 protein: CASSTPWDTQYF

D gene: NA
J gene: TRBJ1-3
V gene: TRBV9
clone size: NA
CDR3 DNA: TGTGCCAGCAGCACACCCGGAAACACCATATATTTT
CDR3 protein: CASSTPGNTIYF

D gene: NA
J gene: TRBJ1-1
V gene: TRBV28
clone size: NA
CDR3 DNA: TGTGCCAGCAGTTCGCCTACCGGGACATCGAACACTGAAGCTTTCTTT
CDR3 protein: CASSSPTGTSNTEAFF

D gene: TRBD1
J gene: TRBJ2-7
V gene: TRBV18
clone size: NA
CDR3 DNA: TGTGCCAGCTCACTACTTGGACAGGGCGGAGGCTCCTACGAGCAGTACTTC
CDR3 protein: CASSLLGQGGGSYEQYF

D gene: NA
J gene: TRBJ2-1
V gene: TRBV7-9
clone size: NA
CDR3 DNA: TGTGCCAGCAGCATCTATGGGGGCACGTTTAACAATGAGCAGTTCTTC
CDR3 protein: CASSIYGGTFNNEQFF

D gene: TRBD2
J gene: TRBJ2-1
V gene: TRBV28
clone size: NA
CDR3 DNA: TGTGCCAGCAGTTTGACCTCCGTAGGGCTAGCGGCCATCAATGAGCAGTTCTTC
CDR3 protein: CASSLTSVGLAAINEQFF

D gene: NA
J gene: TRBJ1-1
V gene: TRBV5-5
clone size: NA
CDR3 DNA: TGTGCCAGCAGCTTGGTGGGGGCGGACACTGAAGCTTTCTTT
CDR3 protein: CASSLVGADTEAFF

D gene: TRBD1
J gene: TRBJ2-7
V gene: TRBV5-4
clone size: NA
CDR3 DNA: TGTGCCAGCAGCTTGATGGACAGGTCCTACGAGCAGTACTTC
CDR3 protein: CASSLMDRSYEQYF

D gene: TRBD2
J gene: TRBJ2-3
V gene: TRBV29-1
clone size: NA
CDR3 DNA: TGCAGCGTGAATAGCGGGAGGGGAGCAGATACGCAGTATTTT
CDR3 protein: CSVNSGRGADTQYF

D gene: NA
J gene: TRBJ2-7
V gene: TRBV5-4
clone size: NA
CDR3 DNA: TGTGCCAGCAGCTTGGCCGGGAACCCCTACGAGCAGTACTTC
CDR3 protein: CASSLAGNPYEQYF

D gene: NA
J gene: TRBJ1-5
V gene: TRBV6-5
clone size: NA
CDR3 DNA: TGTGCCAGCAACGTAAGGGGGAATCAGCCCCAGCATTTT
CDR3 protein: CASNVRGNQPQHF

D gene: NA
J gene: TRBJ1-1
V gene: TRBV20-1
clone size: NA
CDR3 DNA: TGCAGTGCTAGTACGGGGGAAACTGAAGCTTTCTTT
CDR3 protein: CSASTGETEAFF

D gene: NA
J gene: TRBJ2-5
V gene: TRBV24-1
clone size: NA
CDR3 DNA: TGTGCCACCAGTGATGAAGGGGGTAGCGAGACCCAGTACTTC
CDR3 protein: CATSDEGGSETQYF

D gene: TRBD2
J gene: TRBJ2-1
V gene: TRBV24-1
clone size: NA
CDR3 DNA: TGTGCCACCAGTGAGCCCACCGGGACTAGCGGGAGAAATGAGCAGTTCTTC
CDR3 protein: CATSEPTGTSGRNEQFF

D gene: NA
J gene: TRBJ1-2
V gene: TRBV6-2/TRBV6-3
clone size: NA
CDR3 DNA: TGTGCCAGCAGTTACGCGGGGGCGTTCGGCTACACCTTC
CDR3 protein: CASSYAGAFGYTF

D gene: TRBD1
J gene: TRBJ2-7
V gene: TRBV6-6
clone size: NA
CDR3 DNA: TGTGCCAGCAGTCTCGACAGGGTAGTGAGGGAGCAGTACTTC
CDR3 protein: CASSLDRVVREQYF

D gene: TRBD1
J gene: TRBJ2-7
V gene: TRBV5-1
clone size: NA
CDR3 DNA: TGCGCCAGCAGCTTGACAGGGGACGAGCAGTACTTC
CDR3 protein: CASSLTGDEQYF

D gene: NA
J gene: TRBJ2-5
V gene: TRBV19
clone size: NA
CDR3 DNA: TGTGCCAGTAGTAAGGGACTCGGTAAGACCCAGTACTTC
CDR3 protein: CASSKGLGKTQYF

D gene: NA
J gene: TRBJ1-2
V gene: TRBV15
clone size: NA
CDR3 DNA: TGTGCCACCAGCAGAGATGGCGGTGGCTACACCTTC
CDR3 protein: CATSRDGGGYTF

D gene: NA
J gene: TRBJ2-7
V gene: TRBV15
clone size: many
CDR3 DNA: TGTGCCACCAGCCGTTCGGGATCGGCCCTCGAGCAGTACTTC
CDR3 protein: CATSRSGSALEQYF

D gene: NA
J gene: TRBJ1-2
V gene: TRBV6-4
clone size: few
CDR3 DNA: TGTGCCAGCAGTGACTCGGTAGAAGGCTACACCTTC
CDR3 protein: CASSDSVEGYTF

D gene: NA
J gene: TRBJ2-7
V gene: TRBV18
clone size: NA
CDR3 DNA: TGTGCCAGCTCACCAGGACCGGGGTCCGCTTCCTACGAGCAGTACTTC
CDR3 protein: CASSPGPGSASYEQYF

D gene: NA
J gene: TRBJ2-7
V gene: TRBV7-9
clone size: NA
CDR3 DNA: TGTGCCAGCAGCTTAGTGGTTAGCGCAACCTACGAGCAGTACTTC
CDR3 protein: CASSLVVSATYEQYF

D gene: NA
J gene: TRBJ2-1
V gene: TRBV1
clone size: NA
CDR3 DNA: TGCACCAGCAGCCATTACCCCATCCCTGTGGGGCGGGAGCAGTTCTTC
CDR3 protein: CTSSHYPIPVGREQFF

D gene: TRBD1
J gene: TRBJ2-2
V gene: TRBV5-6
clone size: few
CDR3 DNA: TGTGCCAGCAGCGCTGGACAGGGTGACACCGGGGAGCTGTTTTTT
CDR3 protein: CASSAGQGDTGELFF

D gene: TRBD1
J gene: TRBJ1-5
V gene: TRBV28
clone size: NA
CDR3 DNA: TGTGCCAGCAGTTTAGGACAGGTGGCTCAGCCCCAGCATTTT
CDR3 protein: CASSLGQVAQPQHF

D gene: TRBD1
J gene: TRBJ1-2
V gene: TRBV25-1
clone size: NA
CDR3 DNA: TGTGCCAGCAGTAGACAGGGAATTAGCTATGGCTACACCTTC
CDR3 protein: CASSRQGISYGYTF

D gene: NA
J gene: TRBJ1-2
V gene: TRBV19
clone size: NA
CDR3 DNA: TGTGCCAGTAGTCCGCCACAGTTCCTCTATGGCTACACCTTC
CDR3 protein: CASSPPQFLYGYTF

D gene: TRBD2
J gene: TRBJ2-1
V gene: TRBV6-6
clone size: NA
CDR3 DNA: TGTGCCAGCAGTCTAGCGGGAGTTGAGCAGTTCTTC
CDR3 protein: CASSLAGVEQFF

D gene: TRBD2
J gene: TRBJ2-1
V gene: TRBV19
clone size: NA
CDR3 DNA: TGTGCCAGTAGTATATTTCTAGCGGGAGGGTACAATGAGCAGTTCTTC
CDR3 protein: CASSIFLAGGYNEQFF

D gene: NA
J gene: TRBJ2-3
V gene: TRBV19
clone size: NA
CDR3 DNA: TGTGCCAGTAGTGATCAGGGGCGGCCCTTCACAGATACGCAGTATTTT
CDR3 protein: CASSDQGRPFTDTQYF

D gene: NA
J gene: TRBJ2-4
V gene: TRBV7-9
clone size: NA
CDR3 DNA: TGTGCCAGCAGCCCTATCGGCGGGACCTCGGGCATTCAGTACTTC
CDR3 protein: CASSPIGGTSGIQYF

D gene: NA
J gene: TRBJ2-3
V gene: TRBV28
clone size: NA
CDR3 DNA: TGTGCCAGCAGTCTAGCACCTAGCACAGATACGCAGTATTTT
CDR3 protein: CASSLAPSTDTQYF

D gene: NA
J gene: TRBJ2-7
V gene: TRBV6-2/TRBV6-3
clone size: NA
CDR3 DNA: TGTGCCAGCAGCCGAGTAAGCTACGAGCAGTACTTC
CDR3 protein: CASSRVSYEQYF

D gene: TRBD1
J gene: TRBJ2-1
V gene: TRBV27
clone size: NA
CDR3 DNA: TGTGCCAGCAGTTTATGGACAGGGGCTTACAATGAGCAGTTCTTC
CDR3 protein: CASSLWTGAYNEQFF

D gene: NA
J gene: TRBJ2-1
V gene: TRBV4-1
clone size: NA
CDR3 DNA: TGCGCCAGCAGCCGCGTTACGCACAATGAGCAGTTCTTC
CDR3 protein: CASSRVTHNEQFF

D gene: TRBD2
J gene: TRBJ2-7
V gene: TRBV6-4
clone size: NA
CDR3 DNA: TGTGCCAGCAGTGACTCGGGACTAGCGGGTTCGGGGGAGCAGTACTTC
CDR3 protein: CASSDSGLAGSGEQYF